This T cell receptor beta chain was identified during a study of T cells expressing NK-cell markers. Study-level information: TCR beta repertoires came from sorted CD3+CD56+NKG2C+, CD3+CD56+NKG2C- and CD3+CD56-NKG2C+ T cells.

One entry per CDR3 protein, without DNA, is what TCRdb gives after re-calling the 5' RACE reads. Here the sample table reports 500,000 to 600,000 distinct CDR3 sequences. Comments on this clonotype: Its antigen is not known.

Overall study results and limits: There were a handful of donors in whom these clonotypes also led the CD3+CD56-NKG2C+ fraction.

The CDR3 loop spans 14 amino acids. CDR1 and CDR2 from the germline V gene are SEHNR and FQNEAQ (reference sequence). This TCR was sampled from a man between 18 and 29 years old in good health. The V gene is TRBV7-9, the J gene TRBJ2-7; the TRBD1 assignment by TCRdb is unverifiable without DNA. The material sequenced was blood T cells: a sorted CD56 or NKG2C T cell subset, CD4+ or CD8+ T cells, or bulk PBMC T cells (not recorded which). The CDR3 is CASSPGRQDYEQYF.